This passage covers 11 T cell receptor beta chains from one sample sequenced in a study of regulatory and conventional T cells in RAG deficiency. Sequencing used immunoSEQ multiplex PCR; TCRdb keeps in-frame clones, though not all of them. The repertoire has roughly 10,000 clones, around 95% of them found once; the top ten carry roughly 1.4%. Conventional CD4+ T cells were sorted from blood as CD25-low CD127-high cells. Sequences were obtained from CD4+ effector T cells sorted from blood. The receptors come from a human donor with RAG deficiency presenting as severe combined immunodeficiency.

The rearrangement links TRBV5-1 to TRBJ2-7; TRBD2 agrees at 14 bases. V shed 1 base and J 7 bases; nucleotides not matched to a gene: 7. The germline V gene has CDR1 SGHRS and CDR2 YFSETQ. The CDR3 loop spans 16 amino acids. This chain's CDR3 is CASSLRLAGGPIEQYF. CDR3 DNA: TGCGCCAGCAGCTTGCGACTAGCGGGAGGGCCGATTGAGCAGTACTTC.

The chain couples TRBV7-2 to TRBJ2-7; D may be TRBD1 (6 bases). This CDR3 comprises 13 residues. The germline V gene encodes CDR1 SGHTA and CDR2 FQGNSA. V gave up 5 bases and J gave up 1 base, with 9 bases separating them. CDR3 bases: TGTGCCAGCAGCGACAGGTTTTCCTACGAGCAGTACTTC. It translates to CASSDRFSYEQYF.

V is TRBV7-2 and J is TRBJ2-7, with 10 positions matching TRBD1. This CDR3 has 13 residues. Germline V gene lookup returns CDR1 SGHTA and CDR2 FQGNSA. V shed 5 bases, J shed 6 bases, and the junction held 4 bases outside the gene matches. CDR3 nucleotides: TGTGCCAGCAGCCCCCGGGACAGGGGCGAGCAGTACTTC. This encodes CASSPRDRGEQYF.

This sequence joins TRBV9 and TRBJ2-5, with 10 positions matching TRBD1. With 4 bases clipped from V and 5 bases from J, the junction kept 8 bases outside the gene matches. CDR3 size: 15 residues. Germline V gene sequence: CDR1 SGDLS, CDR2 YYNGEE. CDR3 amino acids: CASSPRQGAVETQYF. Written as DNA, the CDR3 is TGTGCCAGCAGCCCCCGACAGGGGGCAGTTGAGACCCAGTACTTC.

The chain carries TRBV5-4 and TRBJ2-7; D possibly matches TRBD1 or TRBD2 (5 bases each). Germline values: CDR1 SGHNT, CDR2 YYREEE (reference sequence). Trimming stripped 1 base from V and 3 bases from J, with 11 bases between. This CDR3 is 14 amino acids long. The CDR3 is CASSLYRGGYEQYF. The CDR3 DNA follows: TGTGCCAGCAGCTTGTACCGGGGCGGCTACGAGCAGTACTTC. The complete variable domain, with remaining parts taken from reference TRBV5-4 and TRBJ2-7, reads ETGVTQSPTHLIKTRGQQVTLRCSSQSGHNTVSWYQQALGQGPQFIFQYYREEENGRGNFPPRFSGLQFPNYSSELNVNALELDDSALYLCASSLYRGGYEQYFGPGTRLTVT.

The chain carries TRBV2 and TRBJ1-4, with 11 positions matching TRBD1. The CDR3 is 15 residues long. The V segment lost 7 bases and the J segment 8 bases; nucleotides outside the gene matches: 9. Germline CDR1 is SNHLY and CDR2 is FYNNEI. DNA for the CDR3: TGTGCCAGCACCCCTCAAGGGACAGGGGGAGAAAAACTGTTTTTT. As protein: CASTPQGTGGEKLFF.

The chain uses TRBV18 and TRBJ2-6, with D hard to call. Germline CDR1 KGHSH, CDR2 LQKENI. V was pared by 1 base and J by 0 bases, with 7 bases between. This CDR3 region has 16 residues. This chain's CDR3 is CASSPRGPSGANVLTF. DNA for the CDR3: TGTGCCAGCTCACCACGAGGTCCCTCTGGGGCCAACGTCCTGACTTTC.

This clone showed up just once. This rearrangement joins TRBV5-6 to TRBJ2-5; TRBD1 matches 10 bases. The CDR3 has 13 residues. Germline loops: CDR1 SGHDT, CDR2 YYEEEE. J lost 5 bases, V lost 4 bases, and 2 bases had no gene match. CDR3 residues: CASSDRGRETQYF. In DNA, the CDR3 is TGTGCCAGCAGCGACAGGGGGCGGGAGACCCAGTACTTC.

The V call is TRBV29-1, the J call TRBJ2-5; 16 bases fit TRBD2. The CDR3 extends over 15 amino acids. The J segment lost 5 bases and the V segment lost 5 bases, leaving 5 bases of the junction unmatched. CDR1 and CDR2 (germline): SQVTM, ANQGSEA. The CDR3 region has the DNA TGCAGCGTTCAGGGACTAGCGGGAGGGCCGGAGACCCAGTACTTC. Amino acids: CSVQGLAGGPETQYF.

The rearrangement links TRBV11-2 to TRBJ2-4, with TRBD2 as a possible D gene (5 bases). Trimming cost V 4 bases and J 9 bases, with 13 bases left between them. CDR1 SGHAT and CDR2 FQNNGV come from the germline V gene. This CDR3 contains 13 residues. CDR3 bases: TGTGCCAGCAGCTCCCCGAGGGTGGTCATTCAGTACTTC. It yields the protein CASSSPRVVIQYF.

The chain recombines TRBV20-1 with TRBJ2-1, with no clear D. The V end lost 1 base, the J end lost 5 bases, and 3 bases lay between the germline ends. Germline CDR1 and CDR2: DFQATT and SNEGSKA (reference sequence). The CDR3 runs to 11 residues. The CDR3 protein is CSARGDNEQFF. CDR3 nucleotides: TGCAGTGCTAGAGGGGACAATGAGCAGTTCTTC.